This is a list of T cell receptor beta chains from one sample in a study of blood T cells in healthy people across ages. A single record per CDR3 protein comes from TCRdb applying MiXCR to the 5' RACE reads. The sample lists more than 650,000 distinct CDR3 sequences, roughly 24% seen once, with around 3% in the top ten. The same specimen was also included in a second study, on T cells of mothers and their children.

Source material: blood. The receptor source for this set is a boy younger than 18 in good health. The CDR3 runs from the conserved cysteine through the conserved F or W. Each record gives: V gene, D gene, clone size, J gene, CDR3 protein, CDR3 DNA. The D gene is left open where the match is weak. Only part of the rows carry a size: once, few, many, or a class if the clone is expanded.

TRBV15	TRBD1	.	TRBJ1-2	CAASRGVGQGVNYGYTF	TGTGCCGCCAGCAGAGGGGTGGGACAGGGTGTTAACTATGGCTACACCTTC
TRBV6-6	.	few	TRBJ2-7	CASSYGVTTFPFEQYF	TGTGCCAGCAGTTACGGCGTGACTACCTTCCCCTTCGAGCAGTACTTC
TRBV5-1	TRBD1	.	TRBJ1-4	CASSLAGQGGEKLFF	TGCGCCAGCAGCTTGGCGGGACAGGGGGGCGAAAAACTGTTTTTT
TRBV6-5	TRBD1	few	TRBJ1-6	CASSYKVRGQNSPLHF	TGTGCCAGCAGTTACAAGGTCAGGGGGCAGAATTCACCCCTCCACTTT
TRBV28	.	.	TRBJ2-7	CASRPTGSSSYEQYF	TGTGCCAGCAGACCAACAGGGTCGAGCTCCTACGAGCAGTACTTC
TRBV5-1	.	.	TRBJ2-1	CASSSLGLTVGNEQFF	TGCGCCAGCAGCTCACTCGGACTAACCGTGGGGAATGAGCAGTTCTTC
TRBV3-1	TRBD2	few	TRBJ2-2	CASSQLNSGGTGELFF	TGTGCCAGCAGCCAACTTAATAGCGGGGGCACCGGGGAGCTGTTTTTT
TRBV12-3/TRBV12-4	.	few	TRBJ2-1	CASSLLRDYNEQFF	TGTGCCAGCAGTTTGCTCAGGGATTACAATGAGCAGTTCTTC
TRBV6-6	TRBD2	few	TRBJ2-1	CAGSGGGSEQFF	TGTGCCGGTTCGGGGGGGGGCAGTGAGCAGTTCTTC
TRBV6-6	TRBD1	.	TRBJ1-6	CASRNGDSSYNSPLHF	TGTGCCAGCAGAAACGGGGACAGCTCCTATAATTCACCCCTCCACTTT
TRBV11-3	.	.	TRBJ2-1	CASSLDNKGYNEQFF	TGTGCCAGCAGCTTAGATAACAAGGGTTACAATGAGCAGTTCTTC